Shown below are 27 T cell receptor beta chains from a single sample sequenced in a study of blood T cell repertoires in COVID-19. Libraries were prepared by immunoSEQ multiplex PCR; TCRdb keeps only in-frame clonotypes and omits some of them. The data show 170,000 or so clones, 90% to 95% seen once. Sequencing was performed on peripheral blood. The source of these receptors is a man over 45 with acute or convalescent COVID-19.

The chain is built from TRBV7-9 and TRBJ2-4, with TRBD1 identical over 7 bases. Germline V gene sequence: CDR1 SEHNR, CDR2 FQNEAQ (reference sequence). CDR3 length: 15 amino acids. After removal of 10 bases from V and 4 bases from J, the junction contained 13 bases not matched to a gene. CDR3 sequence (DNA): TGTGCCACCGTCCGACAGGGAAATAAGAAAAACATTCAGTACTTC. It translates to CATVRQGNKKNIQYF.

The rearrangement joins TRBV11-2 to TRBJ1-2, with D possibly matching TRBD1 (6 bases). V was clipped by 6 bases and J by 4 bases, with 15 bases between them. From germline, CDR1 is SGHAT and CDR2 FQNNGV. The CDR3 has 14 amino acids. The CDR3 loop is CASSSTGGSYGYTF. The CDR3 coding sequence is TGTGCCAGCAGTTCGACAGGTGGAAGCTATGGCTACACCTTC.

The V and J genes are TRBV2 and TRBJ1-2; D gene ambiguous. Trimming cost V 2 bases and J 8 bases, with 6 bases left between them. This CDR3 region has 11 residues. Per germline, CDR1 SNHLY and CDR2 FYNNEI. The CDR3 sequence is CASSEFEGYTF. The CDR3 nucleotides are TGTGCCAGCAGTGAATTTGAGGGCTACACCTTC.

The gene calls are TRBV10-3 and TRBJ2-7; TRBD2 matches 7 bases. This CDR3 region has 13 residues. V trimming: 6 bases; J trimming: 2 bases; junction bases outside the gene matches: 4. Germline CDR1 and CDR2: ENHRY and SYGVKD. The CDR3: CAIRAGPTYEQYF. The CDR3 nucleotides read TGTGCCATCAGAGCGGGGCCAACCTACGAGCAGTACTTC.

The chain has TRBV5-6 and TRBJ1-5; D not resolved. The CDR3 runs 16 residues. CDR1 is SGHDT and CDR2 is YYEEEE in the germline V gene. V dropped 0 bases and J dropped 0 bases, with 10 bases sitting between them. Written as DNA, the CDR3 is TGTGCCAGCAGCTTGGGTCCCGGTCATAGCAATCAGCCCCAGCATTTT. Protein: CASSLGPGHSNQPQHF.

CDR3 coding DNA: TGTGCCAGCAGCTTGGAGTCAGAAAAACTGTTTTTT. It encodes CASSLESEKLFF. The V call is TRBV28, the J call TRBJ1-4; no firm D call. Trimming left V 6 bases short and J 8 bases short, with 10 bases between. This CDR3 has 12 amino acids. CDR1 and CDR2 (germline): MDHEN, SYDVKM.

A few counts support this clone. V usage is TRBV28 and J usage is TRBJ1-2; D ambiguous. Germline V gene sequence: CDR1 MDHEN, CDR2 SYDVKM. This CDR3 region has 12 residues. Trimming shortened V by 3 bases and J by 2 bases, and 4 bases separated the two germline ends. CDR3 region: CASSFRNYGYTF. In DNA, the CDR3 is TGTGCCAGCAGTTTCCGGAACTATGGCTACACCTTC.

The chain combines TRBV7-9 with TRBJ1-1, with D possibly TRBD1 on 5 matching bases. Germline values: CDR1 SEHNR, CDR2 FQNEAQ (reference sequence). The V gene lost 6 bases and the J gene lost 3 bases, with 11 bases spanning the gap. The CDR3 sequence is 13 residues long. The chain's CDR3 is CASRLDSYTEAFF. CDR3 nucleotide sequence: TGTGCCAGCAGACTCGACAGTTACACTGAAGCTTTCTTT. Full variable domain (remainder filled in from reference TRBV7-9 and TRBJ1-1): DTGVSQNPRHKITKRGQNVTFRCDPISEHNRLYWYRQTLGQGPEFLTYFQNEAQLEKSRLLSDRFSAERPKGSFSTLEIQRTEQGDSAMYLCASRLDSYTEAFFGQGTRLTVV.

The chain carries TRBV6-5 and TRBJ2-1, with TRBD1 as a possible D gene (5 bases). CDR1 is MNHEY, CDR2 SVGAGI, per germline. This CDR3 spans 12 amino acids. The germline V and J ends were trimmed by 4 bases and 12 bases, with 13 bases remaining between them. DNA of the CDR3: TGTGCCAGCAGTTCCCAGGGCTTCGTGCAGTTCTTC. Residues: CASSSQGFVQFF.

The V and J genes are TRBV7-9 and TRBJ1-1, with 9 nucleotides matching TRBD1. The length of the CDR3 is 15 residues. The germline gives CDR1 SEHNR, CDR2 FQNEAQ (reference sequence). V gave up 6 bases and J gave up 3 bases; unmatched junction bases: 8. The CDR3 here is CASRMTGGLDTEAFF. In nucleotides, the CDR3 is TGTGCCAGCAGAATGACAGGGGGGCTGGACACTGAAGCTTTCTTT. Full variable domain (missing parts from reference TRBV7-9 and TRBJ1-1): DTGVSQNPRHKITKRGQNVTFRCDPISEHNRLYWYRQTLGQGPEFLTYFQNEAQLEKSRLLSDRFSAERPKGSFSTLEIQRTEQGDSAMYLCASRMTGGLDTEAFFGQGTRLTVV.

The chain carries TRBV7-9 and TRBJ2-1; D is possibly TRBD2 (6 bases). The CDR3 is 16 residues long. V lost 4 bases, J lost 10 bases, and 23 bases lay in between. In germline, CDR1 is SEHNR, CDR2 FQNEAQ (reference sequence). The CDR3 reads CASSSRPADYKEEQFF. For the CDR3, the DNA is TGTGCCAGCAGCTCACGCCCGGCGGACTACAAAGAGGAGCAGTTCTTC.

The rearrangement uses TRBV7-2 and TRBJ2-5, with 11 positions matching TRBD1. Germline CDR1 reads SGHTA; CDR2 reads FQGNSA. Trimming cost V 1 base and J 4 bases; bases outside gene matches: 5. The CDR3 spans 16 residues. The CDR3 loop is CASSLVGTGGGETQYF. CDR3 sequence (DNA): TGTGCCAGCAGCTTAGTCGGGACAGGGGGGGGAGAGACCCAGTACTTC.

This chain's CDR3 is CASSITGPTDSPLHF. The CDR3 nucleotides read TGTGCCAGTAGTATTACAGGGCCCACGGATTCACCCCTCCACTTT. The J gene is TRBJ1-6, the V gene TRBV19, with D tentatively TRBD1 (6 bases). Germline CDR1 is LNHDA and CDR2 is SQIVND (reference sequence). V shed 3 bases and J shed 8 bases, with 14 bases lying between them. CDR3 length: 15 residues.

The gene calls are TRBV10-3 and TRBJ2-5, with D tentatively TRBD2 (5 bases). V shed 11 bases and J shed 1 base, with 20 bases lying between them. CDR1 and CDR2 from the germline V gene are ENHRY and SYGVKD. The CDR3 is 15 residues long. CDR3 loop: CASHSESGFQETQYF. The CDR3 bases are TGTGCCTCGCACTCCGAGTCGGGGTTCCAAGAGACCCAGTACTTC.

This clone occurred once. The CDR3: CASSFQGYEQFF. Written as DNA, the CDR3 is TGTGCCAGCAGCTTCCAGGGCTATGAGCAGTTCTTC. V gene TRBV7-9 combines with J gene TRBJ2-1; D is perhaps TRBD1 (5 bases). Germline assignment: CDR1 SEHNR and CDR2 FQNEAQ (reference sequence). Trimming took 3 bases from V and 8 from J, leaving 8 bases between them. The CDR3 is 12 amino acids.

The rearrangement joins TRBV11-2 to TRBJ1-1; possible D gene TRBD1, 5 bases. The CDR3 runs 14 residues. Trimming removed 4 bases at V and 5 bases at J, with 14 bases between. Per the germline V gene, CDR1 is SGHAT and CDR2 is FQNNGV. The CDR3 region is CASSSESGWTEAFF. DNA of the CDR3: TGTGCCAGCAGCTCCGAATCAGGGTGGACTGAAGCTTTCTTT. Full variable domain (outside the CDR3, taken from reference TRBV11-2 and TRBJ1-1): EAGVAQSPRYKIIEKRQSVAFWCNPISGHATLYWYQQILGQGPKLLIQFQNNGVVDDSQLPKDRFSAERLKGVDSTLKIQPAKLEDSAVYLCASSSESGWTEAFFGQGTRLTVV.

The gene calls are TRBV11-3 and TRBJ2-5, with 11 positions matching TRBD2. This CDR3 contains 16 residues. J was trimmed by 4 bases and V by 4 bases; bases with no gene match: 8. The germline gives CDR1 SGHNT, CDR2 YENEEA. CDR3 sequence reads: CASSSRLAGRAETQYF. In DNA, the CDR3 is TGTGCCAGCAGCTCCCGACTAGCGGGGAGGGCAGAGACCCAGTACTTC.

In this sample, this clone turned up a few times. The gene calls are TRBV7-9 and TRBJ2-7; 12 nucleotides align to TRBD2. Germline CDR1 is SEHNR and CDR2 is FQNEAQ (reference sequence). V was pared by 3 bases and J by 0 bases, with 3 bases of the junction left unmatched. The CDR3 is 16 residues long. The CDR3 region is CASSFGLAGSSYEQYF. CDR3 DNA: TGTGCCAGCAGCTTTGGACTAGCGGGAAGCTCCTACGAGCAGTACTTC.

CDR3 DNA sequence: TGCGCCAGCAGCTCCGGGACAGGGCAAAACACTGAAGCTTTCTTT. This codes for CASSSGTGQNTEAFF. The chain links TRBV5-1 to TRBJ1-1; TRBD1 agrees at 9 bases. The germline V gene has CDR1 SGHRS and CDR2 YFSETQ. This CDR3 region has 15 residues. J lost 2 bases, V lost 3 bases, and 5 bases had no gene match.

Only one count was recorded for this clone. The V and J genes are TRBV13 and TRBJ1-1, with a weak D call TRBD1 (6 bases). V gave up 0 bases and J gave up 3 bases, with 8 bases separating them. Germline V CDR1 and CDR2: PRHDT, FYEKMQ (reference sequence). CDR3 size: 14 residues. This CDR3 is CASSLGQGDTEAFF. The CDR3 region has the DNA TGTGCCAGCAGCTTAGGACAGGGAGACACTGAAGCTTTCTTT.

This clone occurred a few times. V usage is TRBV19 and J usage is TRBJ1-4, with 10 bases fitting TRBD1. Germline CDR1 LNHDA, CDR2 SQIVND (reference sequence). The CDR3 sequence is 16 residues long. V trimming: 9 bases; J trimming: 7 bases; junction bases outside the gene matches: 14. Here the CDR3 DNA reads TGTGCCAGCAAGACAGGGGGCGCAGGTCCACGTGAAAAACTGTTTTTT. Amino acid sequence: CASKTGGAGPREKLFF.

V is TRBV6-2 or TRBV6-3 and J is TRBJ1-6, with 9 positions matching TRBD1. The CDR3 is made up of 15 amino acids. Germline V gene lookup returns CDR1 MNHEY and CDR2 SVGEGT. V trimming: 6 bases; J trimming: 9 bases; junction bases outside the gene matches: 9. The CDR3 protein is CASSAPDRGVSPLHF. The DNA of the CDR3 is TGTGCCAGCAGCGCCCCGGACAGGGGTGTTTCACCCCTCCACTTT.

J is TRBJ2-3 and V is TRBV9; 8 bases map to TRBD2. Germline CDR1 and CDR2: SGDLS and YYNGEE. J was trimmed by 4 bases and V by 1 base; bases with no gene match: 5. The CDR3 is 15 residues long. The CDR3 DNA sequence: TGTGCCAGCAGCGTACGACTAGCGCAGTCAGATACGCAGTATTTT. Protein sequence: CASSVRLAQSDTQYF.

For the CDR3, the DNA is TGTGCCAGCAGCTTAGCCCCCCCGGGGTACACAGATACGCAGTATTTT. Its protein is CASSLAPPGYTDTQYF. This chain joins TRBV7-9 and TRBJ2-3; possibly TRBD2 for D (5 bases). Per germline, CDR1 SEHNR and CDR2 FQNEAQ (reference sequence). The V end was cut by 0 bases, the J end by 2 bases, with 12 bases between. The CDR3 is 16 amino acids.

The genes are TRBV6-1 and TRBJ2-7, with 11 positions matching TRBD1. Per germline, CDR1 MNHNS and CDR2 SASEGT. The length of the CDR3 is 16 residues. Unmatched junction bases numbered 8, after V lost 2 bases and J lost 5 bases. This CDR3 reads CASSESSGQGAHEQYV. The CDR3 nucleotides are TGTGCCAGCAGTGAAAGCTCCGGACAGGGGGCTCACGAGCAGTACGTC.

This chain connects TRBV6-5 to TRBJ1-5, with no clear D. The CDR3 covers 14 residues. Germline V CDR1 and CDR2: MNHEY, SVGAGI. V lost 8 bases and J lost 0, with 11 bases in between. The CDR3 region is CASVGDYSNQPQHF. The CDR3 DNA is TGTGCCAGCGTCGGAGATTATAGCAATCAGCCCCAGCATTTT.

This chain connects TRBV18 to TRBJ2-5; unclear D gene. This CDR3 is built from 10 residues. The germline CDR1 and CDR2 sequences are KGHSH and LQKENI. V lost 5 bases and J lost 5, with 3 bases in between. CDR3: CASSEETQYF. The CDR3 nucleotides are TGTGCCAGCTCAGAGGAGACCCAGTACTTC.